This T cell receptor (beta chain) emerged from a study of a mutant IDH1 vaccine in newly diagnosed glioma (dated by TCRdb to the early 2020s). About the study as a whole: Vaccination started 4-6 weeks after radiotherapy alone, or was given together with temozolomide cycles in the groups whose treatment included chemotherapy. For exploratory analyses, longitudinal TCRB deep sequencing was carried out in 25 treated patients wherever samples were available. Of the 32 treated patients, about 60% were male and around 40% were female, and the mean age was approximately 40 years. Prior to enrollment, standard therapy consisting of radiotherapy alone, temozolomide alone, or radiochemotherapy with temozolomide had been administered to patients, with the combination being received by most patients. The week-35 safety follow-up took place at visit V12, and the week-47 end of study took place at visit V13. Peripheral blood samples were drawn at six visits, namely V03 (baseline), V05, V07, V10, V12 and V13. Overall results and qualifications from the work: Immune responses induced by the vaccine were seen in around 93% of patients across multiple MHC alleles. The authors stated that sample limitations prevented analyses of patient blood samples from being reproduced. PBMC samples for TCRB deep sequencing were selected based on availability. Changes in the top peripheral T cell clonotypes picked up by TCRB sequencing did not appear to be linked to pseudoprogression.

The V end loses 4 bases and the J end loses 2 bases, and a stretch of 8 bases separates them. CDR1 and CDR2 were assigned from the germline V gene as KGHSH and LQKENI. The CDR3 sequence holds 13 residues, the cysteine and phenylalanine included. Just CDR3 DNA is preserved here, 39 bases in frame from base 1. Details on this clone: The clone's antigen remains unknown. There are no base qualities to consult, and no much larger clone falls within one base.

The sample's time point, from its label and the paper: week 47, end of study. Every vaccine dose consisted of 300 ug of a 20-mer mutant IDH1 peptide in Montanide, administered subcutaneously together with topical imiquimod. Across visits V03 through V10, patients got a total of eight vaccinations, given in weeks 1, 3, 5, 7, 11, 15, 19 and 23. Donors had newly diagnosed WHO grade 3 or 4 IDH1-mutant astrocytomas with loss of nuclear ATRX. The samples were drawn from NOA16, a multicentre, single-arm, open-label phase I trial in Germany that tested a mutant IDH1 peptide vaccine in humans for the first time. Genomic DNA for TCRB sequencing was extracted from EDTA blood using the DNeasy Blood and Tissue Kit. The library was prepared using the immunoSEQ multiplex PCR assay. Following the manufacturer's protocol, the hsTCRB Kit was used to amplify rearranged TCR beta chain sequences. An Illumina MiSeq was used to sequence the TCRB libraries. Per the authors' processing: The kit vendor's proprietary platform handled demultiplexing, trimming and gene mapping. Held by TCRdb, this immuneACCESS table contains in-frame sequences only and omits some clones. Under half of the omission traces to an unresolved V gene where checked; the cause of the rest is unknown. D and trimming were read from the DNA, whereas the V and J calls and clone size are those reported in that table. The table for this sample lists roughly 38,000 clones; around 82% of them were counted only once. Approximately 18% of the sample is in the top ten clones.

Sequenced material: PBMCs, taken from a glioma patient whose treatment included an IDH1 peptide vaccine. The TCR comes from a man between 18 and 29 years old with glioma. Some clones in this sample may be carry-over from other donors' samples. Recombination linked TRBV18 to TRBJ1-2, with an unclear D gene assignment. The nucleotide sequence reads TGTGCCAGCTCACGTCCTGCGAACTATGGCTACACCTTC. The encoded protein is CASSRPANYGYTF.